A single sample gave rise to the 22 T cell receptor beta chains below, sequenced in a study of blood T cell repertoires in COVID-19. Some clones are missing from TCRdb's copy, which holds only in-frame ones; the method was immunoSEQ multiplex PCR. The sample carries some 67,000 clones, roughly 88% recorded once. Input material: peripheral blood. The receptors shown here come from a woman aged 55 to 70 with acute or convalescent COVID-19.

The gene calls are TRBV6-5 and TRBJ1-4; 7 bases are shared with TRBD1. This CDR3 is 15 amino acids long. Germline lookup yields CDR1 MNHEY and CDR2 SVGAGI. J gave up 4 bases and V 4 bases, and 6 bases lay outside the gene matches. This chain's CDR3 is CASSFTGVSNEKLFF. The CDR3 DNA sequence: TGTGCCAGCAGTTTTACAGGGGTCAGTAATGAAAAACTGTTTTTT.

As DNA, the CDR3 is TGTGCCAGCAAGGGGACATTCGGGTCCTACGAGCAGTACGTC. Translated: CASKGTFGSYEQYV. The gene calls are TRBV27 and TRBJ2-7; perhaps TRBD1 as D (6 bases). Germline V lookup: CDR1 MNHEY, CDR2 SMNVEV (reference sequence). This CDR3 region has 14 residues. Trimming shortened V by 7 bases and J by 1 base, and 14 bases separated the two germline ends.

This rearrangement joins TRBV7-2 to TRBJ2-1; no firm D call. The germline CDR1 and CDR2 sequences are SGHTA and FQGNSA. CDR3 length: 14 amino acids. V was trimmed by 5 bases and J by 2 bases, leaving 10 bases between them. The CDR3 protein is CASSLDTPYNEQFF. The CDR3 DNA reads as TGTGCCAGCAGCCTTGACACTCCCTACAATGAGCAGTTCTTC.

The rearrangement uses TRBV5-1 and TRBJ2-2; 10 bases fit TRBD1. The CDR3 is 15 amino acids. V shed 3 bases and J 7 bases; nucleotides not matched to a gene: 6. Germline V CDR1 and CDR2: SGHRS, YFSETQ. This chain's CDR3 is CASSSGTGVYGELFF. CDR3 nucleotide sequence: TGCGCCAGCAGCTCTGGGACAGGGGTGTACGGGGAGCTGTTTTTT.

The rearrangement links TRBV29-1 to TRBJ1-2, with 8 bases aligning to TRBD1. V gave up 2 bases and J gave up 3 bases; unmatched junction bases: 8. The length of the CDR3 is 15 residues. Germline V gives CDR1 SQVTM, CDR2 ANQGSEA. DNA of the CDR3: TGCAGCGTTGAATATAGAGTGACAGGGGACTATGGCTACACCTTC. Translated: CSVEYRVTGDYGYTF.

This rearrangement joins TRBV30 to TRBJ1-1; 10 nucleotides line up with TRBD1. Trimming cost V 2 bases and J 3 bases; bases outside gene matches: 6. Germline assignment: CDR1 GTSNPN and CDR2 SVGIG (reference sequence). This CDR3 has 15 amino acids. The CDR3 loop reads CAWSTWDRGHTEAFF. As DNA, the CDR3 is TGTGCCTGGAGTACCTGGGACAGGGGACACACTGAAGCTTTCTTT.

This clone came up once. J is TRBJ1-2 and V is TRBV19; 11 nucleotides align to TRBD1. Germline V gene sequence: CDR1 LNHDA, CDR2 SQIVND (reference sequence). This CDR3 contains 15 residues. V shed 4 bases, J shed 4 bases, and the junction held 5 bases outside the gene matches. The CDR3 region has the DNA TGTGCCAGTAGTACTCGGACAGGGGGCTCCTATGGCTACACCTTC. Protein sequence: CASSTRTGGSYGYTF.

The chain's CDR3 is CASSQDGQGNQPQHF. CDR3 nucleotide sequence: TGTGCCAGCAGCCAAGATGGCCAGGGGAATCAGCCCCAGCATTTT. This chain joins TRBV3-1 (or the pseudogene TRBV3-2) and TRBJ1-5; a possible D gene is TRBD1 (6 bases). The ends were cut back, 0 bases at V and 4 bases at J, with 10 bases in the middle. This CDR3 region has 15 residues. CDR1 and CDR2 (germline): LGHDT, YNNKEL (reference sequence).

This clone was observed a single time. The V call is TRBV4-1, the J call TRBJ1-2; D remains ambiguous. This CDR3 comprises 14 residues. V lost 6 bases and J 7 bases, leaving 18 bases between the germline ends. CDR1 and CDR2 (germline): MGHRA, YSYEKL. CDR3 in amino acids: CASRALWNTAGYTF. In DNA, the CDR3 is TGCGCCAGCAGAGCGCTGTGGAATACGGCTGGCTACACCTTC.

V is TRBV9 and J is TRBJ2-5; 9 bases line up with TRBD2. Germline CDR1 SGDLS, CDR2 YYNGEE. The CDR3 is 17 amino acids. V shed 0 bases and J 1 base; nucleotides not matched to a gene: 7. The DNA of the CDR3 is TGTGCCAGCAGCGTAGGAAACCGCGGGGGGGTCCAAGAGACCCAGTACTTC. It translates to CASSVGNRGGVQETQYF. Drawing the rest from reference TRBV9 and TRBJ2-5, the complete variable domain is DSGVTQTPKHLITATGQRVTLRCSPRSGDLSVYWYQQSLDQGLQFLIQYYNGEERAKGNILERFSAQQFPDLHSELNLSSLELGDSALYFCASSVGNRGGVQETQYFGPGTRLLVL.

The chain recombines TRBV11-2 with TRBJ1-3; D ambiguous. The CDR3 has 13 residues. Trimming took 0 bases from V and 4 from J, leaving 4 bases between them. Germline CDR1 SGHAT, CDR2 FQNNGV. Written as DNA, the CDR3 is TGTGCCAGCAGCTTAGATCAAGGAAACACCATATATTTT. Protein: CASSLDQGNTIYF.

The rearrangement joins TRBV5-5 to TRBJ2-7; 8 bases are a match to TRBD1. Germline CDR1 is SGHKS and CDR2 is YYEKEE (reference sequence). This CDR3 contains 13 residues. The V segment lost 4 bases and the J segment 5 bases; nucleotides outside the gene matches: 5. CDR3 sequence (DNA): TGTGCCAGCAGCCCGGTGACAGGGGACGAGCAGTACGTC. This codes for CASSPVTGDEQYV.

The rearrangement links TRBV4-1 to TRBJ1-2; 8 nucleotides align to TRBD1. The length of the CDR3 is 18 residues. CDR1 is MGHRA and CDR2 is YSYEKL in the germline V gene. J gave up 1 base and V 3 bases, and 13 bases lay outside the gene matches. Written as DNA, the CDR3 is TGCGCCAGCAGCCAGTCTTGGGTGGGGACAGGCTATAACTATGGCTACACCTTC. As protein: CASSQSWVGTGYNYGYTF.

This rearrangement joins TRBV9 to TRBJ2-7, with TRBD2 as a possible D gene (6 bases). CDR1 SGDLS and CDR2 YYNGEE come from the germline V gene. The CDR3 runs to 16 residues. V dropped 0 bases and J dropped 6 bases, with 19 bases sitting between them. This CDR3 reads CASSVGELAPRGEQYV. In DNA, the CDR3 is TGTGCCAGCAGCGTAGGAGAACTAGCTCCTCGGGGCGAGCAGTACGTC.

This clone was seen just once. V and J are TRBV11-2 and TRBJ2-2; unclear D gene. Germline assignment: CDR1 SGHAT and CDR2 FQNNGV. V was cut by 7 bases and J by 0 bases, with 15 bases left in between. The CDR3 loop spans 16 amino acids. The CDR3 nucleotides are TGTGCCAGCACCGTTAGGCCGGAGTCGAACACCGGGGAGCTGTTTTTT. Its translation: CASTVRPESNTGELFF. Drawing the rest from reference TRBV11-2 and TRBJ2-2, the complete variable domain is EAGVAQSPRYKIIEKRQSVAFWCNPISGHATLYWYQQILGQGPKLLIQFQNNGVVDDSQLPKDRFSAERLKGVDSTLKIQPAKLEDSAVYLCASTVRPESNTGELFFGEGSRLTVL.

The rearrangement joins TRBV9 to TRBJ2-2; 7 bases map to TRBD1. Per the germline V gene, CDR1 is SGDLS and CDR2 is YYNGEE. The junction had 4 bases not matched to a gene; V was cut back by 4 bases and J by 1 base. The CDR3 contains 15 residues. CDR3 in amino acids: CASSYRQGNTGELFF. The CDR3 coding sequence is TGTGCCAGCAGCTACAGACAGGGGAACACCGGGGAGCTGTTTTTT. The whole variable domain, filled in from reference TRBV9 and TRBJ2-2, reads DSGVTQTPKHLITATGQRVTLRCSPRSGDLSVYWYQQSLDQGLQFLIQYYNGEERAKGNILERFSAQQFPDLHSELNLSSLELGDSALYFCASSYRQGNTGELFFGEGSRLTVL.

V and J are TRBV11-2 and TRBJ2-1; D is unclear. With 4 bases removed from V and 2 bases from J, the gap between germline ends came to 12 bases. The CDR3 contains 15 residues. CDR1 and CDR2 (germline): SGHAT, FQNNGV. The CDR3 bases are TGTGCCAGCAGCTCTTTAATTAGAACCTACAATGAGCAGTTCTTC. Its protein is CASSSLIRTYNEQFF.

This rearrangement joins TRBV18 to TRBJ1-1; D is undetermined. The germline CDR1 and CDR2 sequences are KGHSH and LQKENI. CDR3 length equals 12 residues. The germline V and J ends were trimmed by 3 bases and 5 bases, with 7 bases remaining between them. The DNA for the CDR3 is TGTGCCAGCTCACCCATGAGTACTGAAGCTTTCTTT. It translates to CASSPMSTEAFF.

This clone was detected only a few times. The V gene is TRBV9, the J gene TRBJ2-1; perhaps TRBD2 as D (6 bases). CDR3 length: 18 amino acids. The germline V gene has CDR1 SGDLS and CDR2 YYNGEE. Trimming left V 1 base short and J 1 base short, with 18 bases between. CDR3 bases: TGTGCCAGCAGCGTACCTAGGACGGGCGGGGCGTCCTACAATGAGCAGTTCTTC. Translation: CASSVPRTGGASYNEQFF.

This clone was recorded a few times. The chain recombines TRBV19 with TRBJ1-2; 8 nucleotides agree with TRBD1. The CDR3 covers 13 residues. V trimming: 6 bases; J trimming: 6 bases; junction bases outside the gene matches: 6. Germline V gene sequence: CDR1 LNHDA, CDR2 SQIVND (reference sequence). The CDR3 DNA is TGTGCCAGTAGGAAACAGGGGGACCATGGCTACACCTTC. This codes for CASRKQGDHGYTF.

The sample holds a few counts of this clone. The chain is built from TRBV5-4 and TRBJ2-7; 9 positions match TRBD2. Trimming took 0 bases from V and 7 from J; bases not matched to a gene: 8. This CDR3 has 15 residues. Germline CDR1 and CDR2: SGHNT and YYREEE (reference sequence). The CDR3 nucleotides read TGTGCCAGCAGCTTGGATTCTGCGGGGGGGCGGGAGCAGTACGTC. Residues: CASSLDSAGGREQYV.

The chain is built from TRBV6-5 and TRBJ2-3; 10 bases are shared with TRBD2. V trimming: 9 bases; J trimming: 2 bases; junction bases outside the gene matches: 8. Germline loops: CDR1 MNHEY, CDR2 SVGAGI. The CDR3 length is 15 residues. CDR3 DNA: TGTGCCAGTCGACATAGCGGGGGGTACACAGATACGCAGTATTTT. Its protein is CASRHSGGYTDTQYF.